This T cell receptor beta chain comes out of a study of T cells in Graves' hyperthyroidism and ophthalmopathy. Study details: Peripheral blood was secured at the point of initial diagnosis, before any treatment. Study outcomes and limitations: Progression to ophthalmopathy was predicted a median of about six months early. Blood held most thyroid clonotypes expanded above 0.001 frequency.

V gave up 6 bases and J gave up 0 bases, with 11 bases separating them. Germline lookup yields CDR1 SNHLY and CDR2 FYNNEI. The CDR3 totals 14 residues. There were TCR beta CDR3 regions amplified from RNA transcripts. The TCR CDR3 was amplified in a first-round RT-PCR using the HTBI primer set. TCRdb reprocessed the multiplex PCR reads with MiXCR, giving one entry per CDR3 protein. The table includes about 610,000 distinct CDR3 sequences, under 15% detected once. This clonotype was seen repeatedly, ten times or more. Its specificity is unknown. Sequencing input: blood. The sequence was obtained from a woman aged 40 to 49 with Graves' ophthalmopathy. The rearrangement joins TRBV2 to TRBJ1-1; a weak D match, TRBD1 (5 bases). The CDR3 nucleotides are TGTGCCAGCAGGATAGACAGCATGAACACTGAAGCTTTCTTT. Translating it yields CASRIDSMNTEAFF.